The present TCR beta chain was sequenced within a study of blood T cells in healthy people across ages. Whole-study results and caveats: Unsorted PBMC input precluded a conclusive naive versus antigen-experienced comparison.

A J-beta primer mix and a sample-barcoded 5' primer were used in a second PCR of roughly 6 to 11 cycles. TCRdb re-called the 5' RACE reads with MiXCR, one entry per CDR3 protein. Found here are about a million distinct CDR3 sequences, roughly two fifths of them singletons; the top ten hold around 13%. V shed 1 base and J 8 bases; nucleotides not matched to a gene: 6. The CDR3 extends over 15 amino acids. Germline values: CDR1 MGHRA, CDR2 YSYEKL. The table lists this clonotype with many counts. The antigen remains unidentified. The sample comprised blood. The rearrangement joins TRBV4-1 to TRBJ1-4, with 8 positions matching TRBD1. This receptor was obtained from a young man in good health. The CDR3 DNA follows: TGCGCCAGCAGCCAAGGTTCGTCAGGGGGCGAAAAACTGTTTTTT. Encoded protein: CASSQGSSGGEKLFF.